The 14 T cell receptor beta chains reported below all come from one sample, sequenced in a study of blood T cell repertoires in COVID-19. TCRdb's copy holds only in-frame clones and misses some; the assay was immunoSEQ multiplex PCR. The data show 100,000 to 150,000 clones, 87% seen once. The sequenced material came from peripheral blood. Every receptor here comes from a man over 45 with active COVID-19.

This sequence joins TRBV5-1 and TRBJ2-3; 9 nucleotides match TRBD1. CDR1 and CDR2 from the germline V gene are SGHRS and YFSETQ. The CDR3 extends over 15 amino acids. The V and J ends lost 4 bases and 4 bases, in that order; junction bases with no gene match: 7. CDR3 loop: CASSHPGQGADTQYF. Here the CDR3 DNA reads TGCGCCAGCAGCCATCCGGGACAGGGAGCAGATACGCAGTATTTT.

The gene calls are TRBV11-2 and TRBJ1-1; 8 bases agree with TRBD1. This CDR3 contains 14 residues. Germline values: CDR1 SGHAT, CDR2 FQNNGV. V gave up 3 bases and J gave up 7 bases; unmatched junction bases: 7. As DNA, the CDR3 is TGTGCCAGCAGCTTGGGTCAGGGGGCGGTTGAAGCTTTCTTT. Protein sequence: CASSLGQGAVEAFF.

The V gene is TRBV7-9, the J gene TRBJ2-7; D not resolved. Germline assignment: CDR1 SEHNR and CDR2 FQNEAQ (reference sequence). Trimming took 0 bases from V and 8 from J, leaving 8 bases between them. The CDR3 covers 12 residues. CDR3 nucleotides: TGTGCCAGCAGCTTAGCAACAGAGCAGCAGTACTTC. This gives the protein CASSLATEQQYF.

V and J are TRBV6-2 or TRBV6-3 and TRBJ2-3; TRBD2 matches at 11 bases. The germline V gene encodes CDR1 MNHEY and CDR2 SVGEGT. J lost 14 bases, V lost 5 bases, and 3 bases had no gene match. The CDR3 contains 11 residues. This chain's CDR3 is CASSAGTSGYF. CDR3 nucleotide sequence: TGTGCCAGCAGTGCCGGGACTAGCGGGTATTTT.

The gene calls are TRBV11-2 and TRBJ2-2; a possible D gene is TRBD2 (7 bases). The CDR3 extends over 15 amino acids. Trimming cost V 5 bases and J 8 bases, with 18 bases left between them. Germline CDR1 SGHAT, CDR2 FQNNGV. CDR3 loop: CASSPTRGRGGELFF. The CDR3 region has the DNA TGTGCCAGCAGCCCAACGAGGGGGAGGGGAGGGGAGCTGTTTTTT.

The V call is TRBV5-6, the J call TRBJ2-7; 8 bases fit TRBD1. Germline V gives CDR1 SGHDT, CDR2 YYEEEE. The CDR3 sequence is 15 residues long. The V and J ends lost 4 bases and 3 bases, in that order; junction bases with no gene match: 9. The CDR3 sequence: CASSRTGYGIYEQYF. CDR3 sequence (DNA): TGTGCCAGCAGCAGGACAGGGTATGGTATCTACGAGCAGTACTTC.

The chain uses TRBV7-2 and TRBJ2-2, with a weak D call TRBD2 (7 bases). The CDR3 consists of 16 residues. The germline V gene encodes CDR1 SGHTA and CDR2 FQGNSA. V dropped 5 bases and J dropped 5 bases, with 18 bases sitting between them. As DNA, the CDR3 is TGTGCCAGCAGCCCACTTGGGGGGGGGCCAACCGGGGAGCTGTTTTTT. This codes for CASSPLGGGPTGELFF.

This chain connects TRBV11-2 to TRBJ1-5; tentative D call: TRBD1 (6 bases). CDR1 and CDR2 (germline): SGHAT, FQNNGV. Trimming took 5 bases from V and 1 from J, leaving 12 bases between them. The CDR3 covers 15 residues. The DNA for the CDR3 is TGTGCCAGCAGCGAAGGGACAAAGAGCAATCAGCCCCAGCATTTT. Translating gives CASSEGTKSNQPQHF. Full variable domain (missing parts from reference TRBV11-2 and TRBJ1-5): EAGVAQSPRYKIIEKRQSVAFWCNPISGHATLYWYQQILGQGPKLLIQFQNNGVVDDSQLPKDRFSAERLKGVDSTLKIQPAKLEDSAVYLCASSEGTKSNQPQHFGDGTRLSIL.

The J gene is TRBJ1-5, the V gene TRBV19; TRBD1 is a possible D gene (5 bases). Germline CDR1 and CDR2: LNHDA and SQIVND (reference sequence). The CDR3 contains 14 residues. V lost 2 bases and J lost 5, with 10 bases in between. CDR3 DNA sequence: TGTGCCAGTAGTATACCTTGGGGGGATCAGCCCCAGCATTTT. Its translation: CASSIPWGDQPQHF.

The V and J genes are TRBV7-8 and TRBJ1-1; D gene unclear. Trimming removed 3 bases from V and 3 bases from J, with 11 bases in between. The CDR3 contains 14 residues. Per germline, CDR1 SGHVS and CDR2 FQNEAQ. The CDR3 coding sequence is TGTGCCAGCAGCTTGGGAGGTTATTACACTGAAGCTTTCTTT. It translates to CASSLGGYYTEAFF.

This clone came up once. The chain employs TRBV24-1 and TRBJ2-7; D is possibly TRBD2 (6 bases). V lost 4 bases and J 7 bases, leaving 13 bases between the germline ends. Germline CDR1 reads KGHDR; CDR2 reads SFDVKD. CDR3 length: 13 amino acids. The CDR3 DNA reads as TGTGCCACCAGTGAACGAGCAGGGACTGAGCAGTACTTC. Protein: CATSERAGTEQYF.

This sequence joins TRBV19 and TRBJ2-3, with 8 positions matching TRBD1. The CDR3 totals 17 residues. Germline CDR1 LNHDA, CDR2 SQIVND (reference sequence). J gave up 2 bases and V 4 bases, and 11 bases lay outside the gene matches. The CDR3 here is CASSNLAGQGPTDTQYF. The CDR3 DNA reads TGTGCCAGTAGTAATCTCGCCGGACAGGGACCCACAGATACGCAGTATTTT.

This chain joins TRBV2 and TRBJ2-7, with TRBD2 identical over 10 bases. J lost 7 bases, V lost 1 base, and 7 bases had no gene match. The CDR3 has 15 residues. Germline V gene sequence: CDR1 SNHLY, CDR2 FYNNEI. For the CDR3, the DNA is TGTGCCAGCAGTGAAGTCGCTAGCGGGGGTGGGGAGCAGTACTTC. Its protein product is CASSEVASGGGEQYF.

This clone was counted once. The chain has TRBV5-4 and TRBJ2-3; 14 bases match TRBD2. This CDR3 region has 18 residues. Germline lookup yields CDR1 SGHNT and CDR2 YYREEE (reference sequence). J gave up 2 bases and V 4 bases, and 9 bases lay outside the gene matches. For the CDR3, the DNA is TGTGCCAGCAGCCCTCCGGGACTAGCGGGGGCCGCCACAGATACGCAGTATTTT. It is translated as CASSPPGLAGAATDTQYF.